These 13 T cell receptor beta chains share one sample of origin, sequenced in a study of cytotoxic CD8 clonotypes in ibrutinib-treated CLL (dated by TCRdb to the early 2020s). The method was the immunoSEQ multiplex PCR assay. Imported from immuneACCESS, the table was reduced by TCRdb to in-frame sequences with V and J called. These copies leave out some clones; in studies compared against another copy, an unresolved V gene accounts for under half, and the cause of the remainder is not known. The sample has tens of thousands of clones on record, roughly three quarters of them singletons. The ten largest account for less than 15% of the sample. In light of the paper, this sample's time point label describes: about a year on ibrutinib. The input for sequencing was PBMCs, taken after 12 months of ibrutinib treatment. These TCRs come from a human donor with chronic lymphocytic leukemia.

V gene TRBV4-2 combines with J gene TRBJ2-7, with D possibly matching TRBD2 (5 bases). The ends were cut back, 1 base at V and 6 bases at J, with 13 bases in the middle. CDR3 size: 14 residues. From germline, CDR1 is LGHNA and CDR2 YNFKEQ. CDR3 DNA sequence: TGTGCCAGCAGCCAAGCCCCAAGTGGGAGCGAGCAGTACTTC. Translated, it gives CASSQAPSGSEQYF.

The rearrangement uses TRBV6-5 and TRBJ1-5; D gene uncertain. From germline, CDR1 is MNHEY and CDR2 SVGAGI. The CDR3 is 15 amino acids. Between the trimmed V and J ends, which lost 0 bases and 2 bases, there was a span of 8 bases. This CDR3 is CASSYSHKGNQPQHF. The CDR3 DNA reads as TGTGCCAGCAGTTACTCACATAAGGGCAATCAGCCCCAGCATTTT.

The V gene is TRBV27, the J gene TRBJ2-5; the match to TRBD2 covers 14 bases. In germline, CDR1 is MNHEY, CDR2 SMNVEV (reference sequence). This CDR3 has 17 residues. V lost 8 bases to trimming and J lost 4 bases; unmatched junction nucleotides: 12. The CDR3 here is CASSTGLAGGVGETQYF. For the CDR3, the DNA is TGTGCCAGCTCTACCGGACTAGCGGGAGGAGTAGGAGAGACCCAGTACTTC.

The chain couples TRBV9 to TRBJ1-2; possibly TRBD1 for D (5 bases). The CDR3 is 16 amino acids. CDR1 and CDR2 (germline): SGDLS, YYNGEE. V was trimmed by 0 bases and J by 2 bases, leaving 14 bases between them. The CDR3 region is CASSVGEGIGNYGYTF. CDR3 sequence (DNA): TGTGCCAGCAGCGTAGGGGAGGGGATTGGGAACTATGGCTACACCTTC.

V and J are TRBV27 and TRBJ2-7, with TRBD2 identical over 8 bases. The V segment lost 1 base and the J segment 2 bases; nucleotides outside the gene matches: 7. The CDR3 runs 16 residues. Per germline, CDR1 MNHEY and CDR2 SMNVEV (reference sequence). The DNA of the CDR3 is TGTGCCAGCAGTTTATTCAGCGGGGGAGGCACCTACGAGCAGTACTTC. The encoded protein is CASSLFSGGGTYEQYF.

V is TRBV7-8 and J is TRBJ1-1; tentative D call: TRBD1 (5 bases). Germline V gene lookup returns CDR1 SGHVS and CDR2 FQNEAQ. The V end was cut by 2 bases, the J end by 1 base, with 11 bases between. The CDR3 runs 15 residues. The CDR3 region is CASSLKGQGNTEAFF. The CDR3 coding sequence is TGTGCCAGCAGCTTAAAGGGGCAGGGGAACACTGAAGCTTTCTTT.

This chain links TRBV7-3 with TRBJ2-3, with TRBD2 matching over 10 bases. Germline assignment: CDR1 SGHTA and CDR2 FQGTGA. The V segment lost 5 bases and the J segment 6 bases; nucleotides outside the gene matches: 2. There are 13 residues in the CDR3. As DNA, the CDR3 is TGTGCCAGCAGCAGGGGACTAGCGGATACGCAGTATTTT. It yields the protein CASSRGLADTQYF.

The chain carries TRBV28 and TRBJ1-4; 9 bases fit TRBD1. Germline CDR1 is MDHEN and CDR2 is SYDVKM. This CDR3 has 15 residues. Germline trimming cut 4 bases from V and 8 bases from J; bases unmatched to any gene: 8. The CDR3 DNA is TGTGCCAGCAGTTCACAGGGGGCCCTTGGGGAAAAACTGTTTTTT. Protein product: CASSSQGALGEKLFF.

This sequence joins TRBV7-3 and TRBJ1-4; D not resolved. With 1 base removed from V and 4 bases from J, the gap between germline ends came to 10 bases. Germline CDR1 SGHTA, CDR2 FQGTGA. This CDR3 comprises 15 residues. CDR3: CASSLSGQNNEKLFF. In nucleotides, the CDR3 is TGTGCCAGCAGCTTAAGCGGCCAGAATAATGAAAAACTGTTTTTT. Combining the CDR3 with reference TRBV7-3 and TRBJ1-4 gives the whole variable domain GAGVSQTPSNKVTEKGKYVELRCDPISGHTALYWYRQSLGQGPEFLIYFQGTGAADDSGLPNDRFFAVRPEGSVSTLKIQRTERGDSAVYLCASSLSGQNNEKLFFGSGTQLSVL.

The chain employs TRBV11-2 and TRBJ2-7, with 7 bases matching TRBD2. Germline assignment: CDR1 SGHAT and CDR2 FQNNGV. CDR3 length: 15 amino acids. Trimming at V came to 5 bases and at J to 5 bases, leaving 12 bases not matched to a gene. In DNA form, the CDR3 reads TGTGCCAGCAGCCAGAAACGGGGAGGGGAGAACGAGCAGTACTTC. Its protein product is CASSQKRGGENEQYF.

The V gene is TRBV7-8, the J gene TRBJ1-2, with 7 bases fitting TRBD1. V shed 2 bases, J shed 5 bases, and the junction held 5 bases outside the gene matches. This CDR3 is built from 14 residues. Germline V lookup: CDR1 SGHVS, CDR2 FQNEAQ. Here the CDR3 DNA reads TGTGCCAGCAGCTTACCCGGGACAGTTTATGGCTACACCTTC. Residues: CASSLPGTVYGYTF.

There are a few counts of this clone. This chain joins TRBV6-4 and TRBJ1-1; possible D gene TRBD1, 6 bases. V gave up 2 bases and J gave up 3 bases, with 16 bases separating them. The CDR3 totals 16 residues. Germline CDR1 reads MRHNA; CDR2 reads SNTAGT. The CDR3 nucleotides are TGTGCCAGCAGTGACAGGTCGGGGGGCGGCTACACTGAAGCTTTCTTT. Protein sequence: CASSDRSGGGYTEAFF.

Here the CDR3 reads CASSEPPVVEAFF. The CDR3, as DNA: TGCGCCAGCAGTGAGCCTCCGGTGGTTGAAGCTTTCTTT. This chain links TRBV10-2 with TRBJ1-1; D unclear. This CDR3 spans 13 amino acids. Trimming removed 2 bases from V and 7 bases from J, with 11 bases in between. Germline CDR1 and CDR2: WSHSY and SAAADI.